Below, one TCR beta chain is given with its context. Its antigen is currently unknown. These data belong to a study of graft-versus-host responses after intestinal transplantation. Study as a whole: The transplants performed in recipients were multivisceral, liver-intestinal, or isolated intestinal. Anti-thymocyte globulin induction was given to all recipients, followed by tacrolimus and steroids for around three years.

CDR1 SGHRS and CDR2 YFSETQ come from the germline V gene. This CDR3 has 17 residues. V lost 0 bases, J lost 2 bases, and 6 bases stayed unmatched. Study-wide results and limits: Recipient-marrow GvH clones were detected, some having first appeared in ileum or blood.

Sequenced by immunoSEQ multiplex PCR; TCRdb stores in-frame clones only, minus some. The table lists about 88,000 clones, 80% to 95% of them singletons. The rearrangement links TRBV5-1 to TRBJ2-1, with 9 bases matching TRBD2. The TCR sequence derives from a human donor who was the organ donor for an intestinal transplant. The specimen comprised unstimulated CD4+ T cells sorted from spleen or lymph node cells, sampled before transplant. DNA of the CDR3: TGCGCCAGCAGCTTGGCGGGCCTAGCGGGAACCTACAATGAGCAGTTCTTC. It encodes CASSLAGLAGTYNEQFF.